What follows describes a single TCR beta chain. Its specificity is unknown. This record comes from a study of a mutant IDH1 vaccine in newly diagnosed glioma. Study context: Vaccination started 4-6 weeks after radiotherapy alone, or with temozolomide cycles. General observations from the study: Altogether, about 93% of patients exhibited vaccine-induced immune responses.

The time point was: week 11, during vaccination. Every single dose of the vaccine, 300 ug of mutant IDH1 20-mer peptide, came with topical imiquimod. The CDR3 length is 15 residues. The V gene lost 6 bases and the J gene lost 2 bases, with 13 bases spanning the gap. Per germline, CDR1 MNHEY and CDR2 SMNVEV (reference sequence). Sequenced by immunoSEQ multiplex PCR; TCRdb stores in-frame clones only, minus some. The sample shows about 60,000 clones, less than 85% of them seen only once. The chain couples TRBV27 to TRBJ1-4; D is perhaps TRBD1 (5 bases). The source is a man in his thirties or forties with glioma. This specimen consisted of PBMCs, obtained from a glioma patient whose treatment included an IDH1 peptide vaccine. This CDR3 reads CASSPIGATNEKLFF. Written as DNA, the CDR3 is TGTGCCAGCAGCCCAATCGGGGCGACTAATGAAAAACTGTTTTTT.